The entry below describes one TCR beta chain. Its antigen is not known. Trimming shortened V by 3 bases and J by 2 bases, and 12 bases separated the two germline ends. Germline V gives CDR1 SGHRS, CDR2 YFSETQ. This CDR3 has 14 amino acids. Patients with ophthalmopathy all had a Clinical Activity Score of at least 3, a NOSPECS grade of at least 4 and duration under 3 months. PBMCs were collected from an approximately 10 ml volume of fresh peripheral blood. This record belongs to a study of T cells in Graves' hyperthyroidism and ophthalmopathy. Study overall: Blood from the periphery was taken at initial diagnosis, before any treatment. General study findings and limits: Blood also contained most expanded thyroid clonotypes above 0.001.

What was amplified from RNA transcripts were TCR beta CDR3 regions. First-round RT-PCR of the TCR CDR3 relied on the HTBI primer set. Each CDR3 protein is one row after TCRdb ran MiXCR on the multiplex PCR reads. The data show about 300,000 distinct CDR3 sequences, roughly 19% seen once. This receptor was taken from a man in his fifties with Graves' ophthalmopathy. Input material: blood. The chain employs TRBV5-1 and TRBJ2-7; D is possibly TRBD1 (6 bases). This CDR3 is CASSWSTGAYEQYF. In nucleotides, the CDR3 is TGCGCCAGCAGCTGGTCGACAGGAGCCTACGAGCAGTACTTC.